A single sample gave rise to the 10 T cell receptor beta chains below, sequenced in a study of T-cell memory formation after mild COVID-19. TCRdb analysed the 5' RACE reads with MiXCR anew, one entry per CDR3 protein. The data show 110,000 or so distinct CDR3 sequences, 20% to 25% seen once. The specimen sequenced was PBMCs or a T cell subset sorted from them (not recorded which). The source is a man aged 18 to 30 who had mild COVID-19 (a few samples of this study predate the infection). Cell type and time point are not known.

This clonotype was observed once. The DNA of the CDR3 is TGCAGCGTCCCCCTCGGCGATACGCAGTATTTT. Translated, it gives CSVPLGDTQYF. This chain links TRBV29-1 with TRBJ2-3; D not resolved. Germline V CDR1 and CDR2: SQVTM, ANQGSEA. This CDR3 region has 11 residues. V lost 6 bases to trimming and J lost 6 bases, with 10 bases between them.

This clonotype was observed a handful of times. This rearrangement joins TRBV9 to TRBJ1-2, with 9 bases aligning to TRBD1. This CDR3 has 18 amino acids. Per germline, CDR1 SGDLS and CDR2 YYNGEE. V was pared by 2 bases and J by 2 bases, with 13 bases of the junction left unmatched. CDR3 coding DNA: TGTGCCAGCAGCGTTTCCGGGACAGGGTCCTCCCGAAACTATGGCTACACCTTC. Protein: CASSVSGTGSSRNYGYTF.

This clonotype was found many times. In nucleotides, the CDR3 is TGCGCCAGCAGCCAAGGATCCGGTCAGTACTTC. This codes for CASSQGSGQYF. The chain recombines TRBV4-1 with TRBJ2-4; D remains unclear. CDR1 and CDR2 from the germline V gene are MGHRA and YSYEKL. The length of the CDR3 is 11 residues. Trimming took 1 base from V and 12 from J, leaving 7 bases between them.

This chain uses TRBV12-3 or TRBV12-4 with TRBJ2-7; 8 nucleotides agree with TRBD1. V was clipped by 8 bases and J by 0 bases; unmatched bases: 3. The CDR3 length is 13 residues. As DNA, the CDR3 is TGTGCCAGCCAGGGGGCTAGCTCCTACGAGCAGTACTTC. It specifies CASQGASSYEQYF.

The chain uses TRBV7-8 and TRBJ2-2, with 7 bases that match TRBD1. The CDR3 sequence is 15 residues long. V shed 6 bases, J shed 9 bases, and the junction held 13 bases outside the gene matches. Germline V gene sequence: CDR1 SGHVS, CDR2 FQNEAQ. CDR3 loop: CASSYSQGVDRELFF. The CDR3 DNA is TGTGCCAGCAGTTATAGTCAGGGGGTCGACCGGGAGCTGTTTTTT.

This clonotype was seen only a few times. The chain recombines TRBV14 with TRBJ2-5, with 10 bases fitting TRBD1. CDR1 and CDR2 from the germline V gene are SGHDN and FVKESK. This CDR3 is built from 16 residues. After removal of 4 bases from V and 4 bases from J, the junction contained 9 bases not matched to a gene. As DNA, the CDR3 is TGTGCCAGCAGCCTCAGACAGGGGGCACTCGGAGAGACCCAGTACTTC. This encodes CASSLRQGALGETQYF.

The table lists this clonotype with a few counts. The chain has TRBV30 and TRBJ2-7; 7 bases are shared with TRBD2. The CDR3 consists of 14 residues. From germline, CDR1 is GTSNPN and CDR2 SVGIG (reference sequence). The ends lost 3 bases at V and 5 bases at J; junction bases unmatched: 10. CDR3 coding DNA: TGTGCCTGGAGGGTGCCGGGGGGTTCCGACGAGCAGTACTTC. Translated, it gives CAWRVPGGSDEQYF.

This chain links TRBV10-3 with TRBJ1-5, with D possibly matching TRBD1 (5 bases). The CDR3 totals 15 residues. Germline CDR1 is ENHRY and CDR2 is SYGVKD. Trimming cost V 4 bases and J 1 base, with 11 bases left between them. Written as DNA, the CDR3 is TGTGCCATCAGTGTGGCAGGGCCGAGCAATCAGCCCCAGCATTTT. Encoded protein: CAISVAGPSNQPQHF.

This clonotype was seen only a few times. The V call is TRBV12-3 or TRBV12-4, the J call TRBJ2-2, with 9 positions matching TRBD1. The CDR3 is made up of 15 amino acids. Losses at the gene ends were 5 bases for V and 4 bases for J; bases not matched to a gene: 5. CDR3 nucleotide sequence: TGTGCCAGCAGTCCCACAGGGGGCTCCACCGGGGAGCTGTTTTTT. Its translation: CASSPTGGSTGELFF.

The chain carries TRBV14 and TRBJ2-1, with 8 bases identical to TRBD2. V lost 4 bases, J lost 0 bases, and 8 bases stayed unmatched. CDR1 SGHDN and CDR2 FVKESK come from the germline V gene. The CDR3 totals 17 residues. CDR3 sequence (DNA): TGTGCCAGCAGCCTTTTAGCGGGGTACAGCTCCTACAATGAGCAGTTCTTC. Residues: CASSLLAGYSSYNEQFF.